This TCR beta chain was captured by sequencing in a study of blood T cell repertoires in COVID-19. Study background: The samples span acute and convalescent COVID-19 from the United States, Italy and Spain. Sources were T cells, B-cell-depleted T cells, or PBMCs; the material itself was cDNA or gDNA.

Methods used by the authors: Reference gene primer amplification gave nucleated cell count estimates. Profiled with immunoSEQ multiplex PCR; TCRdb holds only in-frame clones, not every one. V and J calls and clone size are given by that table; D and trimming were obtained from the DNA. Among tens of thousands of clones listed, under 80% were seen once. The CDR3 spans 14 residues. V lost 4 bases to trimming and J lost 6 bases, with 15 bases between them. CDR1 and CDR2 (germline): ENHRY, SYGVKD. The clonotype originates from a man older than 75 with acute or convalescent COVID-19. The genes are TRBV10-3 and TRBJ1-1, with D possibly matching TRBD1 (6 bases). The sample consisted of peripheral blood. The CDR3 loop is CAISAGQGLSEAFF. The DNA for the CDR3 is TGTGCCATCAGTGCAGGCCAGGGGCTCTCTGAAGCTTTCTTT.